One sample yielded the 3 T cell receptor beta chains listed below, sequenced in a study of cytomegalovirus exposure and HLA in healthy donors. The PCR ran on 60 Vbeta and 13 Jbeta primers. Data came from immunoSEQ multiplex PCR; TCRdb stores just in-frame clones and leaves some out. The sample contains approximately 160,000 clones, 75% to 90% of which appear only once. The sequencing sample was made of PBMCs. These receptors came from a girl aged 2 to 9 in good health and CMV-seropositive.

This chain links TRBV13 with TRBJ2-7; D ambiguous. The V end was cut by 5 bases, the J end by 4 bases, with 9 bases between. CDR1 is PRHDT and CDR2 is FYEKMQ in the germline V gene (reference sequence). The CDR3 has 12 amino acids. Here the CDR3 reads CASSDSRYEQYF. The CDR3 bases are TGTGCCAGCAGCGATAGCCGTTACGAGCAGTACTTC.

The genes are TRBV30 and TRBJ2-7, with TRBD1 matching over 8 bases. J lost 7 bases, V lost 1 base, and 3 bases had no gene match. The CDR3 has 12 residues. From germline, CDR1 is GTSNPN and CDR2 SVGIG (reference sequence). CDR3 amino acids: CAWSGRGREQYF. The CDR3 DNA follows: TGTGCCTGGAGTGGCAGGGGGCGGGAGCAGTACTTC.

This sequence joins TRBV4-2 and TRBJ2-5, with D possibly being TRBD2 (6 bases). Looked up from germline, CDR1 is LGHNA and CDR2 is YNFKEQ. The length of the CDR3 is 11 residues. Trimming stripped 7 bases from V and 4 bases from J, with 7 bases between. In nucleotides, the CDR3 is TGTGCCAGCAAGGGAGGAGAGACCCAGTACTTC. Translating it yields CASKGGETQYF.